This T cell receptor beta chain was profiled in a study of T cells in Graves' hyperthyroidism and ophthalmopathy. Overall study context: Peripheral blood sampling occurred at initial diagnosis, before any treatment. Broader study findings: Patients with ophthalmopathy were separated from those with stable hyperthyroidism by a 13 V-J model.

Amplification of TCR beta CDR3 regions used RNA as the template. Researchers ran a first-round RT-PCR on the TCR CDR3 using the HTBI primer set. TCRdb analysed the multiplex PCR reads with MiXCR anew, one entry per CDR3 protein. The repertoire holds 500,000 or so distinct CDR3 sequences, with about 15% as singletons. CDR3 length equals 15 residues. Germline-derived CDR1 and CDR2 are MNHEY and SMNVEV (reference sequence). V was clipped by 5 bases and J by 4 bases, with 17 bases between them. Concerning this clonotype: The target antigen is unknown.

Disease lasting under 3 months, a NOSPECS grade of at least 4, and a Clinical Activity Score of at least 3 were features of the ophthalmopathy patients. The specimen sequenced was blood. This sequence was found in a young woman with Graves' ophthalmopathy. V is TRBV27 and J is TRBJ2-5; D remains ambiguous. This CDR3 is CASSKIGSALETQYF. The CDR3 DNA reads TGTGCCAGCAGTAAGATAGGATCGGCGTTAGAGACCCAGTACTTC.